This entry is about one TCR beta chain. The antigen is unknown. This specimen belongs to a study of T cell responses to AZD1222 COVID-19 vaccine. Overall study findings and caveats: White British ancestry dominated among donors, who included more females, and clonal diversity was possibly underestimated. Spike-wide coverage was observed for vaccine-associated CD4 TCRs, with dominant responses at 160-218 and 743-854. Recipients of AZD1222 seropositive at baseline numbered only 6 or 7.

The protocol was immunoSEQ multiplex PCR, while the TCRdb copy is restricted to in-frame clones and leaves out a portion. The sample consists of 65,000 to 75,000 clones, over 70% of them appearing once. The V gene end was trimmed by 7 bases and the J gene end by 9 bases; junction bases not matched to a gene: 8. CDR3 size: 13 residues. CDR1 is MNHEY and CDR2 is SVGAGI in the germline V gene. The rearrangement uses TRBV6-5 and TRBJ2-4; 8 bases are a match to TRBD1. The sample here was peripheral blood, taken 28 days after the second AZD1222 dose. The sequence was obtained from an adult who received the AZD1222 COVID-19 vaccine. In nucleotides, the CDR3 is TGTGCCAGCACTGCGGACAGGGATGGCATTCAGTACTTC. This encodes CASTADRDGIQYF.